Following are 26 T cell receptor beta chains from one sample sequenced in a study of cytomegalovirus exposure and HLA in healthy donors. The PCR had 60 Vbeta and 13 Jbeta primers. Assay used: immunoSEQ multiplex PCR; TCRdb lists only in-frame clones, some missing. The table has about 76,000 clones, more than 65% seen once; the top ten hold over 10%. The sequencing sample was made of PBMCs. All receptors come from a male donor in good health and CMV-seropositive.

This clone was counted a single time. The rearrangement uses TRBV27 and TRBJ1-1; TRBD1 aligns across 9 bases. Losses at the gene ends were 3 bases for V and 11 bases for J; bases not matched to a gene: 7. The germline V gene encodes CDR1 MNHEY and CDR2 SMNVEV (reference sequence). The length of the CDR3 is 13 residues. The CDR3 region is CASSFYRGHLAFF. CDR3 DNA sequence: TGTGCCAGCAGTTTTTACAGGGGGCATTTGGCTTTCTTT.

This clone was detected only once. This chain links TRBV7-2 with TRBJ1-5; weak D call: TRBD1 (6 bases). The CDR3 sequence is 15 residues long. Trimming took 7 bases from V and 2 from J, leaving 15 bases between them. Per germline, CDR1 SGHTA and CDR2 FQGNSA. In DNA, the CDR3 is TGTGCCAGCAAAGTGGGGGCGCGAGGCAATCAGCCCCAGCATTTT. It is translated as CASKVGARGNQPQHF.

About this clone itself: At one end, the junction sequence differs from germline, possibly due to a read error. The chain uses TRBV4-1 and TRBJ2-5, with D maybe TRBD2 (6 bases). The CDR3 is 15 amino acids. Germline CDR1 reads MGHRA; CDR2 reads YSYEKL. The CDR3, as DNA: TGCGCCAGCACCCAATCCAGCGGGCTTATGGGGGCCCAGTACTTC. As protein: CASTQSSGLMGAQYF.

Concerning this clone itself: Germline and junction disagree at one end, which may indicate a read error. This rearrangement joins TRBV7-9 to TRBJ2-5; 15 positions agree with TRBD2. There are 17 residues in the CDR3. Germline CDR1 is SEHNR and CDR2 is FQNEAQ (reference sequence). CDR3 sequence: CSSSSGTSGRPHETQYF. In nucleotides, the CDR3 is TGTTCCAGCAGCTCCGGGACTAGCGGGAGGCCCCACGAGACCCAGTACTTC.

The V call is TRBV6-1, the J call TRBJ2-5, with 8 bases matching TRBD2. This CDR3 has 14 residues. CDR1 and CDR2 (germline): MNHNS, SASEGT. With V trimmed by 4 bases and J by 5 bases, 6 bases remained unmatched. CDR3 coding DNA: TGTGCCAGCAGTGGAAGAGCGGGGGTCGAGACCCAGTACTTC. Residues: CASSGRAGVETQYF.

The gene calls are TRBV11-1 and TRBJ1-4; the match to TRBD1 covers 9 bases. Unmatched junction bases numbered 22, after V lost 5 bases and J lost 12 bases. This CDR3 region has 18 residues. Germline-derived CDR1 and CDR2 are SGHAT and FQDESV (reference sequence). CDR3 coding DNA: TGTGCCAGCAGCGGGCCGGGGACAGGGCCGCTTCCCACCGTAGAACTGTTTTTT. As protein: CASSGPGTGPLPTVELFF.

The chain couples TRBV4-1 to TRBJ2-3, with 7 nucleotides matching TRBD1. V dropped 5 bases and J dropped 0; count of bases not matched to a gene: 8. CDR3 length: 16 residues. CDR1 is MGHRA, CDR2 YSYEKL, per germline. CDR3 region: CASSFRTGSSTDTQYF. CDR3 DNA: TGCGCCAGCAGCTTCAGGACAGGTAGCAGCACAGATACGCAGTATTTT.

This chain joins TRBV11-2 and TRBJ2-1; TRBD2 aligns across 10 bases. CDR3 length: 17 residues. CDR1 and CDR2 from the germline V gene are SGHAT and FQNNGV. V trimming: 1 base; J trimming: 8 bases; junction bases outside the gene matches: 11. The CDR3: CASSLVVGAGGGYEQFF. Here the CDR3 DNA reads TGTGCCAGCAGCTTAGTGGTAGGAGCGGGAGGGGGGTATGAGCAGTTCTTC. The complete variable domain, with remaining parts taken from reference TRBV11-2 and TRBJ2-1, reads EAGVAQSPRYKIIEKRQSVAFWCNPISGHATLYWYQQILGQGPKLLIQFQNNGVVDDSQLPKDRFSAERLKGVDSTLKIQPAKLEDSAVYLCASSLVVGAGGGYEQFFGPGTRLTVL.

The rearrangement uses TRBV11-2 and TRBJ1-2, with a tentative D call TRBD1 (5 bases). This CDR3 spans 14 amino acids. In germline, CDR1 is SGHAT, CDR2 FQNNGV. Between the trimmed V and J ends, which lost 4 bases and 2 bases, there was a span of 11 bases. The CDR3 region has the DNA TGTGCCAGCAGCTCCGAAACAGGAAACTATGGCTACACCTTC. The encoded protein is CASSSETGNYGYTF.

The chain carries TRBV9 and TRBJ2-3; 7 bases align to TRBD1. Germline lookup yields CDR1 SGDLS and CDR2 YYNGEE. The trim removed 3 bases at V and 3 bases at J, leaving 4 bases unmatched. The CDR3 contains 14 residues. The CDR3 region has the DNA TGTGCCAGCAGCGGAAACAGGGGTACAGATACGCAGTATTTT. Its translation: CASSGNRGTDTQYF.

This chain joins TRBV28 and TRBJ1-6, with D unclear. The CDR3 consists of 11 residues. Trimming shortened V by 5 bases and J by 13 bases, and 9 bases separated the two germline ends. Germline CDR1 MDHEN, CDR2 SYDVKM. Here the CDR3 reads CASSAYLPLHF. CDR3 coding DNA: TGTGCCAGCAGTGCCTATCTTCCCCTCCACTTT.

The CDR3 spells CAINSQGANYGYTF. The CDR3 DNA reads as TGTGCCATAAACTCTCAGGGGGCAAACTATGGCTACACCTTC. The gene calls are TRBV10-3 and TRBJ1-2; 8 bases fit TRBD1. V dropped 9 bases and J dropped 2; count of bases not matched to a gene: 8. CDR3 length equals 14 residues. Germline V gene sequence: CDR1 ENHRY, CDR2 SYGVKD.

CDR3 in DNA: TGTGCCTGGATTCTAGCGGGAGGGCCCCACAATGAGCAGTTCTTC. Its protein product is CAWILAGGPHNEQFF. The chain employs TRBV30 and TRBJ2-1, with 12 bases that match TRBD2. From germline, CDR1 is GTSNPN and CDR2 SVGIG (reference sequence). The CDR3 contains 15 residues. The V gene end was trimmed by 4 bases and the J gene end by 5 bases; junction bases not matched to a gene: 6.

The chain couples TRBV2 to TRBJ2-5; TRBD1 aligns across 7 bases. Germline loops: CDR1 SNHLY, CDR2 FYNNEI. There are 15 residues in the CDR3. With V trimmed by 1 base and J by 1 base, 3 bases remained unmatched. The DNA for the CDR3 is TGTGCCAGCAGTGAAGGACAGGGCTCCCAAGAGACCCAGTACTTC. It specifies CASSEGQGSQETQYF.

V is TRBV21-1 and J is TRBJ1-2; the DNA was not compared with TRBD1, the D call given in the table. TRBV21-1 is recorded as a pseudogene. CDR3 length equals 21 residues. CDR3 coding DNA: TGTGCCAGCAGCCGAGGGGGACAGGGAATTTTTCTCCGAATGCATAACTATGGCTACACCTTC. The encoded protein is CASSRGGQGIFLRMHNYGYTF.

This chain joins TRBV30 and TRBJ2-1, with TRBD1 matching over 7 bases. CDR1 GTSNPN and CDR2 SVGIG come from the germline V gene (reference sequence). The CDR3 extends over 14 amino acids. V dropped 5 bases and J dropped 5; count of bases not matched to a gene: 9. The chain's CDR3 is CAWGTATRHNEQFF. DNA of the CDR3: TGTGCCTGGGGGACAGCGACAAGACACAATGAGCAGTTCTTC.

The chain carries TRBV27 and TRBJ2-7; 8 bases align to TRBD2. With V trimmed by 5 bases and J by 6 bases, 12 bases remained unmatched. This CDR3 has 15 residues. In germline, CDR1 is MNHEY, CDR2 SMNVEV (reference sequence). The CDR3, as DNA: TGTGCCAGCAGTACTGGAGCGGGGGTGAGTCTCGAGCAGTACTTC. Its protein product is CASSTGAGVSLEQYF.

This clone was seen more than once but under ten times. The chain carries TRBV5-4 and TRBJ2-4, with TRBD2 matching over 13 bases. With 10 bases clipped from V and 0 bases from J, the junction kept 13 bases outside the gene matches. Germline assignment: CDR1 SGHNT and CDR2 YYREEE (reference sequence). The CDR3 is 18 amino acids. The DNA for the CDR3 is TGTGCCGCGGCTGGTCGGACTAGCGGGAGAGGAGCCAAAAACATTCAGTACTTC. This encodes CAAAGRTSGRGAKNIQYF.

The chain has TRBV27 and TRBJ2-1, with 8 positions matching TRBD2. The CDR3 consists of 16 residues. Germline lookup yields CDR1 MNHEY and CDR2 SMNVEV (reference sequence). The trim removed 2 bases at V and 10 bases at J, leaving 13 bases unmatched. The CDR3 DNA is TGTGCCAGCAGTTTACCCCCGGGAGGGCCCAAAGTAGAGCAGTTCTTC. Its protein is CASSLPPGGPKVEQFF.

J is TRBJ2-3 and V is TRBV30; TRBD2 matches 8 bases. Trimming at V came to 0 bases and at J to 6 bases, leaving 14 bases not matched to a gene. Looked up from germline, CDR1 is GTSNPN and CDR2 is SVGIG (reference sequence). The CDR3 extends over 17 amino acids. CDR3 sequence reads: CAWSVGPGGSPGDTQYF. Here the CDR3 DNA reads TGTGCCTGGAGTGTCGGTCCGGGGGGGTCTCCTGGGGATACGCAGTATTTT.

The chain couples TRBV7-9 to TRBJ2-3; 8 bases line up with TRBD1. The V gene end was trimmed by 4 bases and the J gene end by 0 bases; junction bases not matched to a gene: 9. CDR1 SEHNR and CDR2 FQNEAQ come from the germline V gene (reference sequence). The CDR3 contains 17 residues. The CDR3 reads CASSSTFRGQSTDTQYF. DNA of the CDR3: TGTGCCAGCAGCTCGACTTTCAGGGGGCAAAGCACAGATACGCAGTATTTT.

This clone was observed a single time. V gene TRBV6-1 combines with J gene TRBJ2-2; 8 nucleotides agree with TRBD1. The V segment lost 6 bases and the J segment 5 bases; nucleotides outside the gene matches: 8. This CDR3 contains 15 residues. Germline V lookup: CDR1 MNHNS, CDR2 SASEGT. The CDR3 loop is CASRSGGARTGELFF. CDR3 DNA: TGTGCCAGCAGATCAGGGGGCGCGAGGACCGGGGAGCTGTTTTTT.

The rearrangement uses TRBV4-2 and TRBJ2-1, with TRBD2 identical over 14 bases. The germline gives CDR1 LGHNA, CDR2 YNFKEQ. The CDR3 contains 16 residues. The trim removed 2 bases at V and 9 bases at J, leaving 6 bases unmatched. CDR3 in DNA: TGTGCCAGCAGCCAACCGGGACTAGCGGGGGTCGGTGAGCAGTTCTTC. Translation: CASSQPGLAGVGEQFF.

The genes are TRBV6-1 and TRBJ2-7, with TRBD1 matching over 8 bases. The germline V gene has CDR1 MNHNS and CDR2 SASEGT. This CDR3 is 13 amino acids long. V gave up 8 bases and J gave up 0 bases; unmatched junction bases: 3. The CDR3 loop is CASYDRGSYEQYF. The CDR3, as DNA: TGTGCCAGCTATGACAGGGGCTCCTACGAGCAGTACTTC.

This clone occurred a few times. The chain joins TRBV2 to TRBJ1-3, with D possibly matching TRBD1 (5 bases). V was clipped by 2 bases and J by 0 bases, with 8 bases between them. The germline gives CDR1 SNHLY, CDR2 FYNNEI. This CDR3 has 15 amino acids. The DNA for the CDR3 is TGTGCCAGCAGTGAACAGACAGTCTCTGGAAACACCATATATTTT. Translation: CASSEQTVSGNTIYF.

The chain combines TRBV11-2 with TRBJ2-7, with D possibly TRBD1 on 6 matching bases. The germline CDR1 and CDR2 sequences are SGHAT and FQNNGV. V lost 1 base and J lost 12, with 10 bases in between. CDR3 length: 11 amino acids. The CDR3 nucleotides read TGTGCCAGCAGCTTAGCCCAGGGGCCGTACTTC. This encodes CASSLAQGPYF.